The 23 T cell receptor beta chains presented below share a single source sample, sequenced in a study of shared T cell receptors in the human thymus. Sequencing used immunoSEQ multiplex PCR; TCRdb keeps in-frame clones, though not all of them. The table has roughly 500,000 clones, more than 75% seen once. These data also formed part of another study, on human thymus T cells.

The specimen was thymocytes. The source is a boy in the first two years of life with a congenital heart defect.

This sequence joins TRBV7-2 and TRBJ2-7, with 7 bases identical to TRBD1. This CDR3 region has 16 residues. Trimming cost V 9 bases and J 4 bases; bases outside gene matches: 18. Germline V lookup: CDR1 SGHTA, CDR2 FQGNSA. The CDR3 sequence: CASSHGTVIPVYEQYF. CDR3 nucleotide sequence: TGTGCCAGTTCACACGGGACAGTCATCCCCGTTTACGAGCAGTACTTC.

This clone was counted a few times. The CDR3 sequence: CASSPGTSGPYEQYF. The CDR3, as DNA: TGTGCCAGCAGCCCGGGGACTAGCGGTCCCTACGAGCAGTACTTC. The gene calls are TRBV7-2 and TRBJ2-7, with 11 bases matching TRBD2. The CDR3 totals 15 residues. CDR1 and CDR2 from the germline V gene are SGHTA and FQGNSA. Unmatched junction bases numbered 5, after V lost 5 bases and J lost 2 bases.

This rearrangement joins TRBV2 to TRBJ2-7, with 9 bases identical to TRBD2. With V trimmed by 3 bases and J by 7 bases, 13 bases remained unmatched. Germline lookup yields CDR1 SNHLY and CDR2 FYNNEI. The CDR3 has 16 residues. CDR3 sequence reads: CASSDRGALAGREQYF. The CDR3 DNA follows: TGTGCCAGCAGTGATAGGGGGGCCCTAGCGGGACGGGAGCAGTACTTC.

The chain recombines TRBV29-1 with TRBJ2-1; tentative D call: TRBD2 (5 bases). Germline V lookup: CDR1 SQVTM, CDR2 ANQGSEA. V lost 3 bases to trimming and J lost 7 bases, with 7 bases between them. This CDR3 has 11 residues. The CDR3 sequence is CSVDGVNEQFF. As DNA, the CDR3 is TGCAGCGTTGACGGGGTGAATGAGCAGTTCTTC.

V and J are TRBV4-2 and TRBJ2-3; D possibly corresponds to TRBD1 (10 bases). The V end was cut by 4 bases, the J end by 2 bases, with 37 bases between. The germline CDR1 and CDR2 sequences are LGHNA and YNFKEQ. This CDR3 is 23 amino acids long. CDR3 nucleotides: TGTGCCAGCAGCCCGGGCGGGACAGGGGTACTAGCGGGTCGCCCCCTTTCCACAGATACGCAGTATTTT. Its translation: CASSPGGTGVLAGRPLSTDTQYF.

This clone was seen only a few times. The gene calls are TRBV28 and TRBJ2-7; perhaps TRBD1 as D (5 bases). Between the trimmed V and J ends, which lost 5 bases and 6 bases, there was a span of 17 bases. The CDR3 is made up of 14 amino acids. Germline loops: CDR1 MDHEN, CDR2 SYDVKM. CDR3 loop: CASSSRQRITEQYF. CDR3 DNA: TGTGCCAGCAGTAGCCGACAGAGGATAACCGAGCAGTACTTC.

J is TRBJ2-1 and V is TRBV27; 7 nucleotides align to TRBD2. The CDR3 is 16 amino acids. Trimming removed 3 bases from V and 2 bases from J; junction bases left unmatched: 7. Germline-derived CDR1 and CDR2 are MNHEY and SMNVEV (reference sequence). The CDR3 region is CASSLLAGGTYNEQFF. CDR3 DNA sequence: TGTGCCAGCAGTTTGCTAGCCGGGGGGACCTACAATGAGCAGTTCTTC.

The chain employs TRBV30 and TRBJ1-4; possible D gene TRBD1, 6 bases. The germline V and J ends were trimmed by 1 base and 7 bases, with 22 bases remaining between them. Per germline, CDR1 GTSNPN and CDR2 SVGIG (reference sequence). The CDR3 totals 17 residues. The CDR3 here is CAWSGYTGRGSVEKLFF. The CDR3 coding sequence is TGTGCCTGGAGTGGATATACCGGGAGGGGGTCAGTTGAAAAACTGTTTTTT.

This chain joins TRBV11-1 and TRBJ2-7; D perhaps matches TRBD2 (6 bases). Deletions cut 3 bases from V and 3 bases from J, with 9 bases between. Germline V gene lookup returns CDR1 SGHAT and CDR2 FQDESV (reference sequence). The CDR3 consists of 13 residues. As DNA, the CDR3 is TGTGCCAGCAGCTTCTCCGGGGGCTACGAGCAGTACTTC. Its translation: CASSFSGGYEQYF.

Details on this clone: This sample includes further DNA sequences coding for the same CDR3. The J gene is TRBJ2-5, the V gene TRBV30; maybe TRBD2 (6 bases). Trimming cost V 2 bases and J 4 bases, with 11 bases left between them. The CDR3 extends over 13 amino acids. Germline-derived CDR1 and CDR2 are GTSNPN and SVGIG (reference sequence). CDR3 protein: CAWSPPAGETQYF. The DNA of the CDR3 is TGTGCCTGGAGTCCTCCAGCGGGAGAGACCCAGTACTTC. The full variable domain, its missing parts supplied by reference TRBV30 and TRBJ2-5, is SQTIHQWPATLVQPVGSPLSLECTVEGTSNPNLYWYRQAAGRGLQLLFYSVGIGQISSEVPQNLSASRPQDRQFILSSKKLLLSDSGFYLCAWSPPAGETQYFGPGTRLLVL.

This clone was counted between two and nine times. This chain connects TRBV4-3 to TRBJ1-4; a possible D gene is TRBD1 (6 bases). The CDR3 contains 14 residues. Trimming shortened V by 4 bases and J by 4 bases, and 10 bases separated the two germline ends. The germline CDR1 and CDR2 sequences are LGHNA and YSLEER. CDR3 residues: CASSPRGRNEKLFF. The CDR3 DNA sequence: TGCGCCAGCAGCCCCAGGGGCCGTAATGAAAAACTGTTTTTT.

The sample holds one count of this clone. The chain links TRBV6-6 to TRBJ2-1; TRBD2 agrees at 13 bases. Trimming took 2 bases from V and 9 from J; bases not matched to a gene: 4. From germline, CDR1 is MNHNY and CDR2 SVGAGI (reference sequence). The CDR3 consists of 15 residues. The CDR3 region has the DNA TGTGCCAGCAGTTACGGACTAGCGGGAGTCGGTGAGCAGTTCTTC. Translating it yields CASSYGLAGVGEQFF.

The chain couples TRBV10-2 to TRBJ2-5; tentatively, D is TRBD2 (5 bases). CDR1 and CDR2 (germline): WSHSY, SAAADI. This CDR3 region has 13 residues. Trimming took 7 bases from V and 9 from J, leaving 18 bases between them. The CDR3: CASTNASQEAQYF. The CDR3 DNA is TGCGCCAGCACTAACGCGAGCCAGGAGGCCCAGTACTTC.

The chain uses TRBV28 and TRBJ2-7; 10 bases line up with TRBD1. This CDR3 is built from 16 residues. V shed 2 bases and J 1 base; nucleotides not matched to a gene: 5. CDR1 is MDHEN, CDR2 SYDVKM, per germline. CDR3 nucleotides: TGTGCCAGCAGTTTAACCGTGGACAGGGGGTCCTACGAGCAGTACTTC. This translates into CASSLTVDRGSYEQYF.

The gene calls are TRBV4-3 and TRBJ1-3; 8 nucleotides align to TRBD1. CDR1 is LGHNA, CDR2 YSLEER, per germline. This CDR3 has 16 residues. Trimming removed 1 base from V and 4 bases from J; junction bases left unmatched: 6. The CDR3 DNA is TGCGCCAGCAGCCAAGGTGCTCGGGACAGGGGAAACACCATATATTTT. Residues: CASSQGARDRGNTIYF.

The V and J genes are TRBV5-6 and TRBJ1-3; tentatively, D is TRBD1 (6 bases). This CDR3 comprises 18 residues. The germline CDR1 and CDR2 sequences are SGHDT and YYEEEE. Trimming removed 4 bases from V and 4 bases from J, with 24 bases in between. CDR3 nucleotide sequence: TGTGCCAGCAGCCTTCATTTGGGCAGGGGCATAGGGGGAAACACCATATATTTT. Its protein product is CASSLHLGRGIGGNTIYF.

The J gene is TRBJ1-2, the V gene TRBV14, with unresolved D. The CDR3 is made up of 18 amino acids. Germline values: CDR1 SGHDN, CDR2 FVKESK. V was cut by 1 base and J by 1 base, with 19 bases left in between. In DNA, the CDR3 is TGTGCCAGCAGCCAAGGTCCGGGGATTACCTTTAATAACTATGGCTACACCTTC. Translated, it gives CASSQGPGITFNNYGYTF. Full variable domain (rest looked up from reference TRBV14 and TRBJ1-2): EAGVTQFPSHSVIEKGQTVTLRCDPISGHDNLYWYRRVMGKEIKFLLHFVKESKQDESGMPNNRFLAERTGGTYSTLKVQPAELEDSGVYFCASSQGPGITFNNYGYTFGSGTRLTVV.

This clone was counted once. The chain combines TRBV28 with TRBJ2-1, with TRBD2 matching 8 bases. Germline CDR1 MDHEN, CDR2 SYDVKM. The CDR3 covers 13 residues. With V trimmed by 7 bases and J by 12 bases, 11 bases remained unmatched. CDR3 in amino acids: CASILAGGLGQFF. The CDR3 bases are TGTGCCAGCATCCTAGCGGGCGGTCTTGGGCAGTTCTTC.

This clone was detected once. This chain joins TRBV29-1 and TRBJ1-1; D is uncertain. This CDR3 spans 15 amino acids. Trimming shortened V by 2 bases and J by 4 bases, and 17 bases separated the two germline ends. Per germline, CDR1 SQVTM and CDR2 ANQGSEA. The DNA of the CDR3 is TGCAGCGTTGAAAGTGGTGGAGGTCGAGGCACTGAAGCTTTCTTT. It translates to CSVESGGGRGTEAFF.

The table lists this clone with a count of one. This chain connects TRBV11-3 to TRBJ2-2, with 11 bases identical to TRBD2. CDR1 SGHNT and CDR2 YENEEA come from the germline V gene. The CDR3 contains 16 residues. Unmatched junction bases numbered 6, after V lost 5 bases and J lost 4 bases. CDR3 coding DNA: TGTGCCAGCAGCCCGATAGCGGGAGGGCCCACCGGGGAGCTGTTTTTT. This codes for CASSPIAGGPTGELFF.

This clone was found once. The gene calls are TRBV11-3 and TRBJ2-1, with TRBD2 identical over 7 bases. The ends lost 3 bases at V and 8 bases at J; junction bases unmatched: 13. Germline CDR1 reads SGHNT; CDR2 reads YENEEA. CDR3 length equals 16 residues. For the CDR3, the DNA is TGTGCCAGCAGCTTTTCTTCCGCGGGAGATTCCGATGAGCAGTTCTTC. Translation: CASSFSSAGDSDEQFF.

A remark on this clone: This specimen includes other DNA sequences encoding the same CDR3. The CDR3 protein is CASSFGGGSYEQYF. The CDR3 region has the DNA TGTGCCAGCAGCTTTGGCGGGGGCTCCTACGAGCAGTACTTC. The chain joins TRBV7-2 to TRBJ2-7; 7 nucleotides line up with TRBD2. Trimming cost V 3 bases and J 0 bases; bases outside gene matches: 2. The CDR3 covers 14 residues. Germline V lookup: CDR1 SGHTA, CDR2 FQGNSA.

The chain has TRBV4-3 and TRBJ2-3; TRBD2 matches 11 bases. The CDR3 covers 16 residues. With 3 bases clipped from V and 0 bases from J, the junction kept 2 bases outside the gene matches. Germline V gene lookup returns CDR1 LGHNA and CDR2 YSLEER. CDR3 loop: CASSHGTSGSTDTQYF. Here the CDR3 DNA reads TGCGCCAGCAGCCATGGGACTAGCGGTAGCACAGATACGCAGTATTTT.